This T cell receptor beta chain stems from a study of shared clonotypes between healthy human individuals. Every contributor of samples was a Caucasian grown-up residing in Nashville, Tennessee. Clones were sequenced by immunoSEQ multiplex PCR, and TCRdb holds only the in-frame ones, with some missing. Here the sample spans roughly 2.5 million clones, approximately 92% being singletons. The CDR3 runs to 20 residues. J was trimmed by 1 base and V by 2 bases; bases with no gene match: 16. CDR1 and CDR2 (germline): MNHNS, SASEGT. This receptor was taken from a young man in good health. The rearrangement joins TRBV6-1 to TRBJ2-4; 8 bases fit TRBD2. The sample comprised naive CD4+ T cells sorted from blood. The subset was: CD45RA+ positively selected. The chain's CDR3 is CASSERVASGSHLAKNIQYF. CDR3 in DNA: TGTGCCAGCAGTGAAAGGGTGGCTAGCGGGTCACACCTGGCCAAAAACATTCAGTACTTC.